These 27 T cell receptor beta chains were all obtained from the same sample, sequenced in a study of cytomegalovirus exposure and HLA in healthy donors. This PCR relied on a set of 60 Vbeta primers and 13 Jbeta primers. Produced via immunoSEQ multiplex PCR; TCRdb's table is partial and in-frame only. The sample has nearly 95,000 clones, 79% seen once. The sample taken for sequencing was PBMCs. These receptors were collected from a woman aged 35 to 49 in good health and CMV-seronegative.

This rearrangement joins TRBV4-2 to TRBJ2-7; 8 bases map to TRBD1. Losses at the gene ends were 1 base for V and 4 bases for J; bases not matched to a gene: 3. The CDR3 runs to 14 residues. Per the germline V gene, CDR1 is LGHNA and CDR2 is YNFKEQ. CDR3 nucleotide sequence: TGTGCCAGCAGCCAAGGGACAGGGAGATACGAGCAGTACTTC. Residues: CASSQGTGRYEQYF.

The chain employs TRBV2 and TRBJ1-2, with D possibly TRBD1 on 5 matching bases. Germline CDR1 reads SNHLY; CDR2 reads FYNNEI. This CDR3 has 14 amino acids. V shed 10 bases and J shed 0 bases, with 15 bases lying between them. The CDR3 protein is CAIGGEGTNYGYTF. The DNA for the CDR3 is TGTGCCATTGGGGGGGAGGGAACTAACTATGGCTACACCTTC.

The chain recombines TRBV4-3 with TRBJ2-1; D perhaps matches TRBD2 (5 bases). The V gene lost 0 bases and the J gene lost 9 bases, with 18 bases spanning the gap. The CDR3 extends over 16 amino acids. Germline assignment: CDR1 LGHNA and CDR2 YSLEER. CDR3 sequence reads: CASSQDGVGVLSEQFF. DNA for the CDR3: TGCGCCAGCAGCCAAGATGGGGTCGGGGTTCTAAGTGAGCAGTTCTTC.

The V call is TRBV6-6, the J call TRBJ2-1; maybe TRBD2 (7 bases). Germline assignment: CDR1 MNHNY and CDR2 SVGAGI (reference sequence). V was shortened by 1 base and J by 0 bases, with 10 bases between the two germline ends. There are 16 residues in the CDR3. The CDR3 coding sequence is TGTGCCAGCAGTTACTTGGGGGGGCTCTCCTACAATGAGCAGTTCTTC. Protein product: CASSYLGGLSYNEQFF.

This clone was observed a handful of times. The chain couples TRBV4-1 to TRBJ2-7, with 9 positions matching TRBD1. Trimming cost V 3 bases and J 4 bases; bases outside gene matches: 4. The germline V gene encodes CDR1 MGHRA and CDR2 YSYEKL. The CDR3 contains 14 residues. The CDR3 nucleotides read TGCGCCAGCAGCCAGCAACAGGGGGCTTACGAGCAGTACTTC. It specifies CASSQQQGAYEQYF.

The CDR3 sequence is CASPRSPSRDRNTDTQYF. The CDR3 DNA follows: TGCGCCAGCCCCCGTTCACCGAGTCGGGACAGAAATACAGATACGCAGTATTTT. The rearrangement joins TRBV5-1 to TRBJ2-3; 7 bases agree with TRBD1. The CDR3 loop spans 18 amino acids. V was clipped by 7 bases and J by 3 bases; unmatched bases: 20. CDR1 SGHRS and CDR2 YFSETQ come from the germline V gene.

This clone has only one observation. The chain couples TRBV29-1 to TRBJ1-1; D might be TRBD1 (6 bases). The V end lost 5 bases, the J end lost 5 bases, and 21 bases lay between the germline ends. Germline V gives CDR1 SQVTM, CDR2 ANQGSEA. CDR3 size: 15 residues. The CDR3 region is CSVSSGGGLGTEAFF. CDR3 bases: TGCAGCGTTTCCTCGGGCGGGGGGCTAGGTACTGAAGCTTTCTTT.

The CDR3 DNA reads as TGCGCCAGCAGCCAACATTTTATATCGGGGGGTAATGAAAAACTGTTTTTT. It translates to CASSQHFISGGNEKLFF. The chain recombines TRBV4-3 with TRBJ1-4; D is possibly TRBD1 (5 bases). Germline V gene lookup returns CDR1 LGHNA and CDR2 YSLEER. V lost 2 bases and J 4 bases, leaving 17 bases between the germline ends. The length of the CDR3 is 17 residues.

The chain combines TRBV5-6 with TRBJ1-5, with 8 bases aligning to TRBD1. The CDR3 totals 15 residues. After removal of 2 bases from V and 4 bases from J, the junction contained 5 bases not matched to a gene. Germline-derived CDR1 and CDR2 are SGHDT and YYEEEE. In nucleotides, the CDR3 is TGTGCCAGCAGCTTCCGGGACAGGACTAATCAGCCCCAGCATTTT. Translating it yields CASSFRDRTNQPQHF.

This chain connects TRBV7-6 to TRBJ2-1, with D possibly being TRBD2 (6 bases). Trimming took 2 bases from V and 0 from J, leaving 8 bases between them. The germline V gene has CDR1 SGHVS and CDR2 FNYEAQ. The CDR3 has 15 residues. The CDR3 DNA follows: TGTGCCAGCAGCTTATCCGGGGGCTCCTACAATGAGCAGTTCTTC. This translates into CASSLSGGSYNEQFF.

The rearrangement uses TRBV15 and TRBJ2-3, with D possibly being TRBD1 (6 bases). From germline, CDR1 is LNHNV and CDR2 YYDKDF (reference sequence). The CDR3 runs 13 residues. The ends were cut back, 0 bases at V and 7 bases at J, with 8 bases in the middle. The CDR3: CATSREQGYTQYF. CDR3 nucleotide sequence: TGTGCCACCAGCAGAGAACAGGGATATACGCAGTATTTT.

The rearrangement joins TRBV14 to TRBJ2-3; D call uncertain. The V gene's germline CDR1 is SGHDN and CDR2 FVKESK. Deletions cut 1 base from V and 4 bases from J, with 9 bases between. This CDR3 has 14 amino acids. The CDR3 loop reads CASSQVQVADTQYF. Written as DNA, the CDR3 is TGTGCCAGCAGCCAAGTTCAGGTCGCAGATACGCAGTATTTT.

This clone showed up just once. V and J are TRBV19 and TRBJ1-5, with D perhaps TRBD1 (5 bases). The CDR3 runs to 13 residues. V lost 5 bases and J lost 6, with 11 bases in between. CDR1 is LNHDA and CDR2 is SQIVND in the germline V gene (reference sequence). CDR3 amino acids: CASSRSGGQPQHF. The CDR3 DNA sequence: TGTGCCAGTAGTCGTTCGGGGGGTCAGCCCCAGCATTTT.

The V call is TRBV5-1, the J call TRBJ1-1; 11 bases are shared with TRBD1. V was pared by 4 bases and J by 11 bases, with 13 bases of the junction left unmatched. The CDR3 contains 15 residues. Germline loops: CDR1 SGHRS, CDR2 YFSETQ. CDR3: CASSLTGDRGSAAFF. CDR3 DNA: TGCGCCAGCAGCCTAACAGGGGACAGGGGGTCCGCGGCTTTCTTT. The whole variable domain, filled in from reference TRBV5-1 and TRBJ1-1, reads KAGVTQTPRYLIKTRGQQVTLSCSPISGHRSVSWYQQTPGQGLQFLFEYFSETQRNKGNFPGRFSGRQFSNSRSEMNVSTLELGDSALYLCASSLTGDRGSAAFFGQGTRLTVV.

This clone showed up just a few times. The rearrangement joins TRBV6-5 to TRBJ2-5; a possible D gene is TRBD1 (6 bases). The CDR3 sequence is 15 residues long. The V end lost 5 bases, the J end lost 5 bases, and 18 bases lay between the germline ends. Germline V CDR1 and CDR2: MNHEY, SVGAGI. The CDR3 coding sequence is TGTGCCAGCAGTAGAGGGACACTGGGCCGGGAGACCCAGTACTTC. This codes for CASSRGTLGRETQYF.

The V and J genes are TRBV25-1 and TRBJ2-7; maybe TRBD1 (6 bases). There are 15 residues in the CDR3. CDR1 MGHDK and CDR2 SYGVNS come from the germline V gene. Trimming left V 6 bases short and J 4 bases short, with 19 bases between. CDR3 sequence reads: CASSDSARGIYEQYF. CDR3 nucleotide sequence: TGTGCCAGCAGCGACTCGGCCAGGGGAATTTACGAGCAGTACTTC.

Of note for this clone: One end of the junction varies from germline; a read error may be responsible. The chain recombines TRBV5-1 with TRBJ1-2; no clear D gene. From germline, CDR1 is SGHRS and CDR2 YFSETQ. The CDR3 totals 12 residues. This CDR3 reads CASRSGNYGYPF. CDR3 sequence (DNA): TGCGCCAGCAGGTCGGGGAACTATGGCTACCCCTTC.

The chain links TRBV7-6 to TRBJ1-1; a possible D gene is TRBD1 (5 bases). The CDR3 has 15 amino acids. Germline CDR1 and CDR2: SGHVS and FNYEAQ. Trimming cost V 5 bases and J 0 bases, with 13 bases left between them. Here the CDR3 reads CASSPRSGMNTEAFF. CDR3 nucleotide sequence: TGTGCCAGCAGCCCTCGCTCAGGGATGAACACTGAAGCTTTCTTT.

The chain uses TRBV29-1 and TRBJ2-4; D is uncertain. V was clipped by 3 bases and J by 6 bases, with 12 bases between them. The CDR3 runs 13 residues. Germline assignment: CDR1 SQVTM and CDR2 ANQGSEA. The CDR3 sequence: CSVEDGRRNIQYF. CDR3 sequence (DNA): TGCAGCGTTGAGGATGGGCGCCGAAACATTCAGTACTTC.

This clone was picked up a small number of times. This chain uses TRBV13 with TRBJ2-2, with 10 bases that match TRBD1. CDR1 and CDR2 (germline): PRHDT, FYEKMQ (reference sequence). The length of the CDR3 is 17 residues. V dropped 5 bases and J dropped 3; count of bases not matched to a gene: 9. The CDR3 reads CASSPGGDRGHTGELFF. Here the CDR3 DNA reads TGTGCCAGCAGCCCCGGGGGGGACAGGGGTCACACCGGGGAGCTGTTTTTT.

This chain connects TRBV18 to TRBJ1-6, with TRBD1 identical over 8 bases. The CDR3 spans 16 residues. The V segment lost 3 bases and the J segment 5 bases; nucleotides outside the gene matches: 6. The germline CDR1 and CDR2 sequences are KGHSH and LQKENI. The CDR3 protein is CASSPGQVINNSPLHF. The CDR3 nucleotides are TGTGCCAGCTCACCGGGACAGGTCATAAATAATTCACCCCTCCACTTT.

The chain couples TRBV28 to TRBJ1-5; D gene ambiguous. From germline, CDR1 is MDHEN and CDR2 SYDVKM. Trimming pared 5 bases from V and 6 bases from J, leaving 8 bases between. The CDR3 runs to 12 residues. The CDR3 here is CASSPLGQPQHF. CDR3 DNA sequence: TGTGCCAGCAGTCCCCTCGGTCAGCCCCAGCATTTT.

The genes are TRBV11-3 and TRBJ1-1, with a possible D match to TRBD1 (6 bases). Germline CDR1 is SGHNT and CDR2 is YENEEA. V lost 8 bases and J 1 base, leaving 14 bases between the germline ends. This CDR3 is 14 amino acids long. The CDR3 bases are TGTGCCAGCTCGCGTGGGGACAAGAACACTGAAGCTTTCTTT. Protein: CASSRGDKNTEAFF.

The chain combines TRBV4-1 with TRBJ2-7; 9 nucleotides line up with TRBD1. J gave up 6 bases and V 2 bases, and 5 bases lay outside the gene matches. The CDR3 spans 14 residues. The germline CDR1 and CDR2 sequences are MGHRA and YSYEKL. Written as DNA, the CDR3 is TGCGCCAGCAGCCAACCCGGGACAGGGACCGAGCAGTACTTC. This codes for CASSQPGTGTEQYF.

This clone was picked up one time. V and J are TRBV7-8 and TRBJ1-1; a weak D match, TRBD1 (5 bases). V was clipped by 4 bases and J by 5 bases, with 17 bases between them. The CDR3 is 15 amino acids. The V gene's germline CDR1 is SGHVS and CDR2 FQNEAQ. CDR3 amino acids: CASSSGGWRLTEAFF. CDR3 sequence (DNA): TGTGCCAGCAGCTCGGGGGGATGGCGTTTGACTGAAGCTTTCTTT.

J is TRBJ1-1 and V is TRBV5-4; 10 bases line up with TRBD1. J lost 7 bases, V lost 5 bases, and 5 bases had no gene match. Germline-derived CDR1 and CDR2 are SGHNT and YYREEE (reference sequence). The CDR3 covers 13 residues. The CDR3 nucleotides read TGTGCCAGCAGTTCGGGACAGGGGAGTGAAGCTTTCTTT. Translated, it gives CASSSGQGSEAFF. The whole variable domain, remainder taken from reference TRBV5-4 and TRBJ1-1, is ETGVTQSPTHLIKTRGQQVTLRCSSQSGHNTVSWYQQALGQGPQFIFQYYREEENGRGNFPPRFSGLQFPNYSSELNVNALELDDSALYLCASSSGQGSEAFFGQGTRLTVV.

CDR3 nucleotide sequence: TGTGCCAGCTCACCACCCTCAGTCACCGGGGAGCTGTTTTTT. Its translation: CASSPPSVTGELFF. J is TRBJ2-2 and V is TRBV18, with D uncertain. The CDR3 totals 14 residues. V lost 0 bases and J 4 bases, leaving 6 bases between the germline ends. Germline assignment: CDR1 KGHSH and CDR2 LQKENI.